The sequence of this T cell receptor beta chain was determined in a study of blood T cell repertoires in COVID-19. Original data processing: From reference gene primer amplification, estimates of nucleated cell counts were derived. Sequencing was performed with immunoSEQ multiplex PCR; in TCRdb, only in-frame clones are kept and a portion is missing. V, J and clone size were drawn from that table, and D and trimming were deduced from the DNA. The data show 150,000 to 200,000 clones, around 87% seen once. The CDR3 extends over 15 amino acids. Germline V CDR1 and CDR2: MGHRA, YSYEKL. After removal of 1 base from V and 10 bases from J, the junction contained 7 bases not matched to a gene.

The V and J genes are TRBV4-1 and TRBJ2-1; 10 bases align to TRBD2. The specimen was peripheral blood. This clonotype originated in a man younger than 30 with active or convalescent COVID-19. The CDR3 bases are TGCGCCAGCAGCCAAGGTGAGCGGGAGGGCCGAGAGCAGTTCTTC. Its protein is CASSQGEREGREQFF.